These 26 T cell receptor beta chains were all obtained from the same sample, sequenced in a study of regulatory T cells in long-lasting Graves disease. The TCR beta library used iRepertoire HTBI primers with Arm-PCR amplification of CDR3. Each CDR3 protein gets one entry after TCRdb re-called the multiplex PCR reads with MiXCR. Seen here are about 620,000 distinct CDR3 sequences, about 15% observed once, and the top ten hold more than 15%. Indicated time point: newly diagnosed GD, antithyroid drugs for less than 3 months. The TCR library was prepared using RNA isolated from PBMCs. This same sample was also part of a study on T cells in Graves' hyperthyroidism and ophthalmopathy.

The sample here was peripheral blood mononuclear cells (PBMCs), taken at new diagnosis, from a patient treated with antithyroid drugs. The receptors were gathered from a woman aged 25-40 years with Graves disease.

This clonotype was picked up a small number of times. The rearrangement joins TRBV30 to TRBJ2-7, with D hard to call. This CDR3 is built from 13 residues. V dropped 1 base and J dropped 6 bases, with 13 bases sitting between them. CDR1 and CDR2 (germline): GTSNPN, SVGIG (reference sequence). The CDR3 nucleotides read TGTGCCTGGAGTGGTAAAGCGAGGATCGAGCAGTACTTC. Protein product: CAWSGKARIEQYF.

This clonotype turned up a few times. The chain links TRBV28 to TRBJ2-7, with 8 bases identical to TRBD1. The germline gives CDR1 MDHEN, CDR2 SYDVKM. V lost 2 bases to trimming and J lost 0 bases; unmatched junction nucleotides: 6. The CDR3 length is 16 residues. CDR3 DNA: TGTGCCAGCAGTTTAGTTTGGGACAGGAGCTCCTACGAGCAGTACTTC. It codes for CASSLVWDRSSYEQYF.

This clonotype was detected ten times or more. This chain uses TRBV20-1 with TRBJ1-1, with no clear D. The germline CDR1 and CDR2 sequences are DFQATT and SNEGSKA (reference sequence). This CDR3 is built from 12 residues. The germline V and J ends were trimmed by 3 bases and 10 bases, with 15 bases remaining between them. The chain's CDR3 is CSASYSPTSAFF. CDR3 nucleotides: TGCAGTGCTAGTTATTCTCCGACTTCAGCTTTCTTT.

Worth noting for this clonotype: A single base separates this from a much larger clone, so it may be a read error. The chain has TRBV28 and TRBJ2-1; D may be TRBD1 or TRBD2 (7 bases each). This CDR3 is 18 amino acids long. V was clipped by 6 bases and J by 3 bases, with 24 bases between them. In germline, CDR1 is MDHEN, CDR2 SYDVKM. The CDR3 coding sequence is TGTGCCAGCAGCCGAGGGGGCGGGAGTAACGCGATCTACAATGAGCAGTTCTTC. Translating gives CASSRGGGSNAIYNEQFF.

This clonotype was detected ten times or more. The chain couples TRBV30 to TRBJ2-3, with 7 bases identical to TRBD2. The length of the CDR3 is 14 residues. CDR1 GTSNPN and CDR2 SVGIG come from the germline V gene (reference sequence). Losses at the gene ends were 4 bases for V and 0 bases for J; bases not matched to a gene: 4. The CDR3 protein is CAWTLSGSTDTQYF. CDR3 bases: TGTGCCTGGACACTTAGCGGGAGCACAGATACGCAGTATTTT.

Note on this clonotype: This clone may be a read error of a much larger clone one base away. The chain links TRBV6-2 or TRBV6-3 to TRBJ2-7, with D possibly being TRBD1 or TRBD2 (5 bases each). V dropped 8 bases and J dropped 4 bases, with 18 bases sitting between them. This CDR3 has 14 amino acids. Per the germline V gene, CDR1 is MNHEY and CDR2 is SVGEGT. The CDR3 protein is CASSRGRIGYEQYF. CDR3 DNA: TGTGCCAGCTCACGGGGCAGGATTGGGTACGAGCAGTACTTC.

This clonotype was detected only a few times. The chain is built from TRBV7-2 and TRBJ2-6, with 9 bases matching TRBD1. The CDR3 contains 19 residues. CDR1 is SGHTA, CDR2 FQGNSA, per germline. Trimming took 2 bases from V and 0 from J; bases not matched to a gene: 8. The CDR3 reads CASSLLPGTGFSGANVLTF. The CDR3 nucleotides read TGTGCCAGCAGCTTACTTCCCGGGACAGGGTTCTCTGGGGCCAACGTCCTGACTTTC.

This clonotype was found a few times. This chain uses TRBV30 with TRBJ1-5; tentatively, D is TRBD1 (5 bases). Trimming stripped 0 bases from V and 6 bases from J, with 9 bases between. Germline CDR1 GTSNPN, CDR2 SVGIG (reference sequence). The CDR3 totals 13 residues. The CDR3 spells CAWSVLGGQPQHF. The CDR3 coding sequence is TGTGCCTGGAGTGTACTGGGGGGTCAGCCCCAGCATTTT.

In this sample, this clonotype turned up a few times. The chain recombines TRBV5-8 with TRBJ2-7; D is uncertain. In germline, CDR1 is SGHTS, CDR2 YDEGEE. The CDR3 is 13 residues long. Trimming took off 4 bases at V and 5 bases at J, with 13 bases between the two ends. The CDR3: CASSRVPGNEQYF. CDR3 nucleotides: TGTGCCAGCAGCCGGGTTCCTGGCAACGAGCAGTACTTC.

The chain's CDR3 is CASSFGGSPSYEQYF. For the CDR3, the DNA is TGCGCCAGCAGCTTTGGCGGGAGTCCCTCCTACGAGCAGTACTTC. The rearrangement uses TRBV5-1 and TRBJ2-7; 7 bases line up with TRBD2. The length of the CDR3 is 15 residues. Germline V gene lookup returns CDR1 SGHRS and CDR2 YFSETQ. After removal of 2 bases from V and 0 bases from J, the junction contained 5 bases not matched to a gene.

This chain connects TRBV6-1 to TRBJ2-2, with D maybe TRBD1 (5 bases). V shed 6 bases and J shed 3 bases, with 29 bases lying between them. This CDR3 comprises 20 residues. Looked up from germline, CDR1 is MNHNS and CDR2 is SASEGT. The CDR3 sequence: CASSNIIPRQLRYDTGELFF. The DNA of the CDR3 is TGTGCCAGCAGCAACATAATCCCGCGACAGCTACGATACGACACCGGGGAGCTGTTTTTT.

In its sample, this clonotype was seen many times. The chain combines TRBV5-5 with TRBJ1-5; no clear D gene. V lost 4 bases and J lost 2, with 10 bases in between. The V gene's germline CDR1 is SGHKS and CDR2 YYEKEE (reference sequence). This CDR3 comprises 14 residues. The CDR3 nucleotides read TGTGCCAGCAGCGAACGACGGGGCAATCAGCCCCAGCATTTT. It is translated as CASSERRGNQPQHF.

This clonotype has ten or more counts. A read error may produce the germline difference seen at one junction end. V and J are TRBV7-7 and TRBJ2-5; 7 bases map to TRBD2. Germline V CDR1 and CDR2: SSHAT, FNYEAQ (reference sequence). This CDR3 contains 15 residues. CDR3 protein: CASSSTSLVQETQYF. In nucleotides, the CDR3 is TGTGCTAGCAGCTCGACTAGCTTAGTCCAAGAGACCCAGTACTTC.

This clonotype was observed many times. The J gene is TRBJ2-7, the V gene TRBV28, with D unresolved. The V and J ends lost 5 bases and 6 bases respectively, with 17 bases between them. CDR3 length: 14 amino acids. The germline CDR1 and CDR2 sequences are MDHEN and SYDVKM. CDR3 sequence reads: CASSNRALPLEQYF. CDR3 coding DNA: TGTGCCAGCAGTAACCGGGCCCTTCCCCTCGAGCAGTACTTC.

This chain joins TRBV5-5 and TRBJ2-3; TRBD1 matches 12 bases. This CDR3 region has 20 residues. Trimming cost V 0 bases and J 0 bases; bases outside gene matches: 11. Germline CDR1 is SGHKS and CDR2 is YYEKEE (reference sequence). CDR3: CASSLGDRGRPISSTDTQYF. For the CDR3, the DNA is TGTGCCAGCAGCTTGGGGGACAGGGGGCGACCAATCTCTAGCACAGATACGCAGTATTTT. The entire variable domain, with the rest obtained from reference TRBV5-5 and TRBJ2-3, is as follows: DAGVTQSPTHLIKTRGQQVTLRCSPISGHKSVSWYQQVLGQGPQFIFQYYEKEERGRGNFPDRFSARQFPNYSSELNVNALLLGDSALYLCASSLGDRGRPISSTDTQYFGPGTRLTVL.

This clonotype was picked up many times. The gene calls are TRBV2 and TRBJ2-7; D gene unclear. Between the trimmed V and J ends, which lost 7 bases and 2 bases, there was a span of 27 bases. There are 18 residues in the CDR3. Germline assignment: CDR1 SNHLY and CDR2 FYNNEI. The CDR3 loop reads CASKDHSMDPRTTYEQYF. CDR3 DNA: TGTGCCAGCAAAGACCATTCAATGGATCCCAGAACGACCTACGAGCAGTACTTC.

The chain carries TRBV7-9 and TRBJ2-7, with 13 positions matching TRBD2. The CDR3 extends over 17 amino acids. V shed 5 bases and J 2 bases; nucleotides not matched to a gene: 9. Germline CDR1 reads SEHNR; CDR2 reads FQNEAQ (reference sequence). In DNA form, the CDR3 reads TGTGCCAGCAGCCCAGGACTAGCGGGAGAAACACCCTACGAGCAGTACTTC. Translation: CASSPGLAGETPYEQYF.

This clonotype was counted ten times or more. This sequence joins TRBV2 and TRBJ1-3; TRBD1 might be the D (6 bases). The CDR3 spans 14 residues. Germline CDR1 SNHLY, CDR2 FYNNEI. V shed 6 bases and J shed 8 bases, with 17 bases lying between them. CDR3 bases: TGTGCCAGCAGCCAAGCCGGACAGTCACACACCATATATTTT. This codes for CASSQAGQSHTIYF.

About this clonotype: A much larger clone differs by one base, so this may be a read error. The V gene is TRBV7-8, the J gene TRBJ1-4; 9 bases fit TRBD1. The length of the CDR3 is 15 residues. Per germline, CDR1 SGHVS and CDR2 FQNEAQ. CDR3 sequence: CTSSLAGTGKGKLFF. The CDR3 DNA reads TGTACCAGCAGCTTAGCAGGGACAGGGAAGGGAAAACTGTTTTTT.

In its sample, this clonotype was seen many times. The J gene is TRBJ1-4, the V gene TRBV11-2; D gene ambiguous. V was shortened by 0 bases and J by 2 bases, with 7 bases between the two germline ends. Looked up from germline, CDR1 is SGHAT and CDR2 is FQNNGV. CDR3 length: 15 residues. The DNA for the CDR3 is TGTGCCAGCAGCTTAGAAAAGGGTACTAATGAAAAACTGTTTTTT. It yields the protein CASSLEKGTNEKLFF. The full variable domain, its missing parts supplied by reference TRBV11-2 and TRBJ1-4, is EAGVAQSPRYKIIEKRQSVAFWCNPISGHATLYWYQQILGQGPKLLIQFQNNGVVDDSQLPKDRFSAERLKGVDSTLKIQPAKLEDSAVYLCASSLEKGTNEKLFFGSGTQLSVL.

This clonotype was seen a few times. CDR3 region: CASSPSSFSGELFF. CDR3 DNA sequence: TGTGCCAGCTCACCATCTAGCTTCTCCGGGGAGCTGTTTTTT. V usage is TRBV18 and J usage is TRBJ2-2; TRBD2 might be the D (5 bases). Germline CDR1 is KGHSH and CDR2 is LQKENI. Deletions cut 2 bases from V and 6 bases from J, with 10 bases between. There are 14 residues in the CDR3.

V is TRBV20-1 and J is TRBJ2-1; 7 bases are a match to TRBD1. CDR1 is DFQATT, CDR2 SNEGSKA, per germline (reference sequence). This CDR3 contains 12 residues. V lost 6 bases to trimming and J lost 10 bases; unmatched junction nucleotides: 9. The CDR3 nucleotides are TGCAGTGCCGACAGGGATAGCCGCGAGCAGTTCTTC. Its translation is CSADRDSREQFF.

This clonotype was found many times. The chain uses TRBV29-1 and TRBJ1-2; 10 bases fit TRBD1. The CDR3 sequence is 15 residues long. CDR1 is SQVTM and CDR2 is ANQGSEA in the germline V gene. After removal of 0 bases from V and 3 bases from J, the junction contained 4 bases not matched to a gene. CDR3 protein: CSVEDRDRGDYGYTF. Written as DNA, the CDR3 is TGCAGCGTTGAAGACCGGGACAGGGGCGACTATGGCTACACCTTC.

This clonotype was detected many times. The V call is TRBV5-1, the J call TRBJ2-2; D remains ambiguous. V dropped 2 bases and J dropped 0 bases, with 5 bases sitting between them. Germline V lookup: CDR1 SGHRS, CDR2 YFSETQ. The CDR3 runs 14 residues. CDR3 protein: CASSFQPNTGELFF. CDR3 DNA sequence: TGCGCCAGCAGCTTTCAACCGAACACCGGGGAGCTGTTTTTT.

This clonotype was seen ten or more times. The chain is built from TRBV6-9 and TRBJ2-3, with 10 bases lining up with TRBD1. The germline V gene has CDR1 MNHGY and CDR2 SVAAGI. This CDR3 is built from 15 residues. V was clipped by 3 bases and J by 8 bases; unmatched bases: 8. CDR3 in DNA: TGTGCCAGCAGTTACACTGAGACAGGGGGCCGTACGCAGTATTTT. Its protein product is CASSYTETGGRTQYF.

This clonotype appeared many times. The gene calls are TRBV30 and TRBJ1-5; the D gene is possibly TRBD1 (6 bases). Germline V gives CDR1 GTSNPN, CDR2 SVGIG (reference sequence). The V end was cut by 3 bases, the J end by 7 bases, with 19 bases between. The CDR3 sequence is 15 residues long. CDR3 in amino acids: CAWRGGGREGQPQHF. CDR3 DNA sequence: TGTGCCTGGAGAGGGGGTGGCAGAGAGGGGCAGCCCCAGCATTTT.